These 14 T cell receptor beta chains were all obtained from the same sample, sequenced in a study of blood T cell repertoires in COVID-19. Libraries were prepared by immunoSEQ multiplex PCR; TCRdb keeps only in-frame clonotypes and omits some of them. The table includes fewer than 200,000 clones, about 80% detected once. The sample comprised peripheral blood. Receptors were obtained from a woman aged 50 to 65 with active or convalescent COVID-19.

CDR3 sequence: CAISPGPQGARGYTF. The CDR3 region has the DNA TGTGCCATCAGCCCGGGACCACAGGGGGCGCGAGGCTACACCTTC. The rearrangement links TRBV10-3 to TRBJ1-2; 9 bases match TRBD1. Germline lookup yields CDR1 ENHRY and CDR2 SYGVKD. V lost 6 bases to trimming and J lost 8 bases; unmatched junction nucleotides: 13. This CDR3 contains 15 residues.

The gene calls are TRBV5-4 and TRBJ2-5, with a possible D match to TRBD1 (6 bases). The CDR3 spans 14 residues. Germline CDR1 and CDR2: SGHNT and YYREEE (reference sequence). Trimming stripped 4 bases from V and 4 bases from J, with 14 bases between. The CDR3 region is CASSQGLSGETQYF. CDR3 DNA: TGTGCCAGCAGCCAGGGGTTGTCGGGAGAGACCCAGTACTTC.

In this sample, this clone turned up a few times. J is TRBJ1-2 and V is TRBV5-1; possibly TRBD1 for D (5 bases). This CDR3 comprises 16 residues. Germline CDR1 SGHRS, CDR2 YFSETQ. V lost 3 bases and J 6 bases, leaving 21 bases between the germline ends. The CDR3 protein is CASSSDPFGRGDGYTF. CDR3 DNA: TGCGCCAGCAGCTCCGACCCCTTCGGGAGGGGCGATGGCTACACCTTC.

A few counts support this clone. The chain uses TRBV3-1 (or the pseudogene TRBV3-2) and TRBJ1-5; D is uncertain. The CDR3 covers 15 residues. The germline V and J ends were trimmed by 4 bases and 7 bases, with 17 bases remaining between them. Germline V CDR1 and CDR2: LGHDT, YNNKEL (reference sequence). The CDR3 reads CASSRGTDSRQPQHF. The DNA of the CDR3 is TGTGCCAGCAGCCGGGGAACGGACTCCAGGCAGCCCCAGCATTTT.

The V and J genes are TRBV7-6 and TRBJ1-2, with TRBD1 as a possible D gene (6 bases). CDR1 and CDR2 from the germline V gene are SGHVS and FNYEAQ. This CDR3 comprises 13 residues. The V end lost 5 bases, the J end lost 6 bases, and 13 bases lay between the germline ends. The CDR3 is CASSPRTVDGYTF. The CDR3 nucleotides read TGTGCCAGCAGCCCCAGGACAGTAGATGGCTACACCTTC.

The V gene is TRBV18, the J gene TRBJ2-3; D call uncertain. The CDR3 extends over 15 amino acids. Germline values: CDR1 KGHSH, CDR2 LQKENI. V was cut by 3 bases and J by 1 base, with 11 bases left in between. The CDR3 DNA is TGTGCCAGCTCACCCCCGGTACCTCGCACAGATACGCAGTATTTT. It specifies CASSPPVPRTDTQYF.

The chain has TRBV5-1 and TRBJ2-3; D not resolved. V lost 3 bases and J lost 1, with 9 bases in between. Germline-derived CDR1 and CDR2 are SGHRS and YFSETQ. The CDR3 contains 14 residues. Here the CDR3 reads CASSWASGTDTQYF. CDR3 coding DNA: TGCGCCAGCAGCTGGGCCTCGGGCACAGATACGCAGTATTTT.

The chain employs TRBV6-5 and TRBJ2-7; maybe TRBD1 (6 bases). CDR1 is MNHEY, CDR2 SVGAGI, per germline. The CDR3 extends over 15 amino acids. Trimming removed 6 bases from V and 1 base from J, with 16 bases in between. The CDR3 DNA reads as TGTGCCAGCAGCCGACAGGCCAGCTCATCCTACGAGCAGTACTTC. It codes for CASSRQASSSYEQYF.

This chain connects TRBV4-2 to TRBJ2-3; 9 bases are shared with TRBD2. The V gene end was trimmed by 2 bases and the J gene end by 0 bases; junction bases not matched to a gene: 6. Germline loops: CDR1 LGHNA, CDR2 YNFKEQ. This CDR3 spans 17 amino acids. CDR3 nucleotide sequence: TGTGCCAGCAGCCAACCCCCCCTAGCGGGAAGCACAGATACGCAGTATTTT. Its translation: CASSQPPLAGSTDTQYF.

The count of this clone is one. The V call is TRBV28, the J call TRBJ2-1, with D hard to call. V lost 4 bases to trimming and J lost 5 bases, with 15 bases between them. The CDR3 totals 15 residues. Germline V CDR1 and CDR2: MDHEN, SYDVKM. CDR3 region: CASSSFGGLNNEQFF. Written as DNA, the CDR3 is TGTGCCAGCAGTTCCTTTGGCGGCCTGAACAATGAGCAGTTCTTC.

This clone was counted a few times. The rearrangement uses TRBV7-3 and TRBJ2-3, with D possibly matching TRBD2 (7 bases). The CDR3 has 15 residues. The V end was cut by 5 bases, the J end by 7 bases, with 19 bases between. Per the germline V gene, CDR1 is SGHTA and CDR2 is FQGTGA. The CDR3 bases are TGTGCCAGCAGCAATCAGGGAGGGGGTGGATATACGCAGTATTTT. Translated, it gives CASSNQGGGGYTQYF.

In its sample, this clone was seen once. This sample also contains other DNA sequences that code for the same CDR3. This chain links TRBV29-1 with TRBJ2-2, with a possible D match to TRBD2 (7 bases). With 7 bases removed from V and 0 bases from J, the gap between germline ends came to 12 bases. CDR1 and CDR2 from the germline V gene are SQVTM and ANQGSEA. The CDR3 is 14 residues long. CDR3 in amino acids: CSAWGGANTGELFF. CDR3 in DNA: TGCAGCGCGTGGGGGGGCGCGAACACCGGGGAGCTGTTTTTT.

The rearrangement joins TRBV24-1 to TRBJ2-2; 7 bases are a match to TRBD2. V lost 5 bases, J lost 4 bases, and 3 bases stayed unmatched. The CDR3 is 14 amino acids. In germline, CDR1 is KGHDR, CDR2 SFDVKD. The CDR3 sequence: CATSGAGATGELFF. DNA of the CDR3: TGTGCCACCAGTGGGGCGGGAGCCACCGGGGAGCTGTTTTTT.

The rearrangement links TRBV4-3 to TRBJ2-1; 13 bases map to TRBD2. With 6 bases clipped from V and 6 bases from J, the junction kept 5 bases outside the gene matches. Germline V gene data show CDR1 as LGHNA and CDR2 as YSLEER. The CDR3 is 15 amino acids. As DNA, the CDR3 is TGCGCCAGCAGGTACGGGACTAGCGGGACCAATGAGCAGTTCTTC. Amino acids: CASRYGTSGTNEQFF.